Following are 24 T cell receptor beta chains from one sample sequenced in a study of radiation and T cells in renal cell carcinoma. Profiling relied on immunoSEQ multiplex PCR, and the TCRdb table lists in-frame clones only, not all of them. This table has roughly 58,000 clones, 65% to 80% appearing once. Regarding time point: blood 4 weeks post-SBRT, at nephrectomy. The treatment: 15 Gy SBRT to primary tumor, nephrectomy 4 weeks later. Sequencing was performed on blood, taken from a patient whose treatment included radiotherapy and nephrectomy. These receptors were taken from a man between 60 and 75 years old with renal cell carcinoma.

The chain recombines TRBV14 with TRBJ2-3; TRBD1 is a possible D gene (6 bases). This CDR3 has 15 residues. Trimming stripped 4 bases from V and 6 bases from J, with 17 bases between. The V gene's germline CDR1 is SGHDN and CDR2 FVKESK. The CDR3 is CASSRGWGPWDTQYF. The CDR3 bases are TGTGCCAGCAGCCGGGGATGGGGGCCCTGGGATACGCAGTATTTT.

The rearrangement uses TRBV6-1 and TRBJ1-2; 7 bases are shared with TRBD1. V trimming: 7 bases; J trimming: 2 bases; junction bases outside the gene matches: 7. The CDR3 consists of 14 residues. Germline loops: CDR1 MNHNS, CDR2 SASEGT. The DNA for the CDR3 is TGTGCCAGCACCTCGACAGGGATCAACTATGGCTACACCTTC. It codes for CASTSTGINYGYTF.

The J gene is TRBJ2-3, the V gene TRBV5-6; TRBD2 agrees at 10 bases. This CDR3 has 19 amino acids. J gave up 1 base and V 0 bases, and 11 bases lay outside the gene matches. Per the germline V gene, CDR1 is SGHDT and CDR2 is YYEEEE. CDR3 nucleotides: TGTGCCAGCAGCTTGGCCTGGCTAGCGGGAGTCTTCCGCACAGATACGCAGTATTTT. Amino acid sequence: CASSLAWLAGVFRTDTQYF.

Comment on this clone: This sample also contains other DNA sequences that code for the same CDR3. This sequence joins TRBV29-1 and TRBJ2-3; 8 nucleotides match TRBD1. V was pared by 4 bases and J by 1 base, with 4 bases of the junction left unmatched. The CDR3 covers 14 residues. Germline loops: CDR1 SQVTM, CDR2 ANQGSEA. Here the CDR3 reads CSVVTGQGTDTQYF. The DNA for the CDR3 is TGCAGCGTTGTAACGGGACAGGGCACAGATACGCAGTATTTT.

This chain links TRBV21-1 with TRBJ2-7; TRBD2 was called by the table and not checked on the DNA. TRBV21-1 is a recognized pseudogene. The CDR3 has 15 amino acids. CDR3 amino acids: CASCTIGGESNEQYF. CDR3 coding DNA: TGTGCCAGCTGCACGATTGGGGGGGAATCCAACGAGCAGTACTTC.

This clone was seen a few times. The gene calls are TRBV19 and TRBJ2-3; the match to TRBD2 covers 7 bases. This CDR3 region has 14 residues. With V trimmed by 2 bases and J by 2 bases, 1 base remained unmatched. The germline V gene has CDR1 LNHDA and CDR2 SQIVND (reference sequence). The CDR3 loop is CASSISGDTDTQYF. For the CDR3, the DNA is TGTGCCAGTAGTATAAGCGGGGACACAGATACGCAGTATTTT.

The genes are TRBV5-1 and TRBJ1-6, with 7 bases identical to TRBD1. This CDR3 spans 15 amino acids. Germline V gene sequence: CDR1 SGHRS, CDR2 YFSETQ. With 0 bases clipped from V and 8 bases from J, the junction kept 5 bases outside the gene matches. In DNA, the CDR3 is TGCGCCAGCAGCTTGGCACAGGGGAAATATTCACCCCTCCACTTT. It encodes CASSLAQGKYSPLHF.

The gene calls are TRBV11-2 and TRBJ2-2; D not certain. Germline V gene lookup returns CDR1 SGHAT and CDR2 FQNNGV. The length of the CDR3 is 14 residues. V lost 2 bases and J lost 1, with 5 bases in between. CDR3 DNA: TGTGCCAGCAGCTTATACAAGAACACCGGGGAGCTGTTTTTT. Amino acids: CASSLYKNTGELFF.

The chain has TRBV28 and TRBJ1-2; D call uncertain. Germline-derived CDR1 and CDR2 are MDHEN and SYDVKM. Trimming stripped 1 base from V and 6 bases from J, with 15 bases between. There are 15 residues in the CDR3. This chain's CDR3 is CASSLFREFLDGYTF. CDR3 sequence (DNA): TGTGCCAGCAGTTTATTTCGGGAGTTTCTAGATGGCTACACCTTC.

This chain uses TRBV11-2 with TRBJ2-7; 10 bases fit TRBD2. J gave up 2 bases and V 5 bases, and 9 bases lay outside the gene matches. Germline CDR1 is SGHAT and CDR2 is FQNNGV. The length of the CDR3 is 16 residues. The CDR3 loop is CASSPSRLAGAYEQYV. Here the CDR3 DNA reads TGTGCCAGCAGCCCTAGTAGGCTAGCGGGAGCCTACGAGCAGTACGTC.

In this sample, this clone turned up a few times. As DNA, the CDR3 is TGTGCCAGCAGCCCTATAGCGGGACTCTACGAGCAGTACTTC. Translated: CASSPIAGLYEQYF. The chain employs TRBV28 and TRBJ2-7, with 8 bases identical to TRBD2. The CDR3 has 14 residues. The V segment lost 6 bases and the J segment 3 bases; nucleotides outside the gene matches: 7. Per the germline V gene, CDR1 is MDHEN and CDR2 is SYDVKM. The entire variable domain, with the rest obtained from reference TRBV28 and TRBJ2-7, is as follows: DVKVTQSSRYLVKRTGEKVFLECVQDMDHENMFWYRQDPGLGLRLIYFSYDVKMKEKGDIPEGYSVSREKKERFSLILESASTNQTSMYLCASSPIAGLYEQYFGPGTRLTVT.

This sequence joins TRBV19 and TRBJ1-1; D is perhaps TRBD1 (6 bases). Germline V gene data show CDR1 as LNHDA and CDR2 as SQIVND (reference sequence). Trimming pared 5 bases from V and 0 bases from J, leaving 7 bases between. The CDR3 is 13 amino acids. CDR3 in DNA: TGTGCCAGTAGTGAGGGGGTGAACACTGAAGCTTTCTTT. Its protein product is CASSEGVNTEAFF.

V and J are TRBV11-2 and TRBJ1-1, with no clear D. Germline CDR1 SGHAT, CDR2 FQNNGV. The V end was cut by 5 bases, the J end by 8 bases, with 9 bases between. This CDR3 is 11 amino acids long. CDR3 nucleotides: TGTGCCAGCAGCCGGACCTTGGAAGCTTTCTTT. Protein: CASSRTLEAFF.

The rearrangement joins TRBV5-1 to TRBJ1-1; D is undetermined. Germline loops: CDR1 SGHRS, CDR2 YFSETQ. CDR3 length: 13 amino acids. Deletions cut 3 bases from V and 4 bases from J, with 10 bases between. CDR3 sequence: CASSYGPGTEAFF. For the CDR3, the DNA is TGCGCCAGCAGCTACGGGCCCGGCACTGAAGCTTTCTTT.

The chain joins TRBV18 to TRBJ2-3, with D perhaps TRBD1 (6 bases). V gave up 3 bases and J gave up 2 bases, with 21 bases separating them. CDR1 is KGHSH, CDR2 LQKENI, per germline. The CDR3 contains 18 residues. The CDR3 spells CASSPFMGEQGSTDTQYF. The CDR3 coding sequence is TGTGCCAGCTCACCTTTTATGGGCGAGCAGGGGTCCACAGATACGCAGTATTTT.

Here the CDR3 DNA reads TGCGCCAGCAGCTACAGGGGAAACCCAGAGACCCAGTACTTC. It is translated as CASSYRGNPETQYF. The genes are TRBV5-1 and TRBJ2-5; TRBD1 agrees at 7 bases. The trim removed 3 bases at V and 4 bases at J, leaving 6 bases unmatched. Germline CDR1 SGHRS, CDR2 YFSETQ. The CDR3 spans 14 residues.

This chain connects TRBV5-1 to TRBJ1-4; D remains unclear. The V gene lost 5 bases and the J gene lost 3 bases, with 14 bases spanning the gap. Germline CDR1 and CDR2: SGHRS and YFSETQ. This CDR3 is 15 amino acids long. DNA for the CDR3: TGCGCCAGCAGGCGCGCCCCCGACCCTAATGAAAAACTGTTTTTT. Protein sequence: CASRRAPDPNEKLFF.

V gene TRBV18 combines with J gene TRBJ2-3, with TRBD2 matching 7 bases. Losses at the gene ends were 6 bases for V and 0 bases for J; bases not matched to a gene: 15. The germline V gene has CDR1 KGHSH and CDR2 LQKENI. The CDR3 sequence is 18 residues long. The CDR3 reads CASSRGTSAGVSTDTQYF. CDR3 DNA: TGTGCCAGCTCCCGCGGGACCAGCGCGGGAGTGAGCACAGATACGCAGTATTTT.

V is TRBV7-2 and J is TRBJ2-7, with TRBD2 identical over 10 bases. The V gene's germline CDR1 is SGHTA and CDR2 FQGNSA. The CDR3 has 15 amino acids. Trimming at V came to 5 bases and at J to 5 bases, leaving 9 bases not matched to a gene. This CDR3 is CASSPFSGGKNEQYF. CDR3 bases: TGTGCCAGCAGCCCCTTTAGCGGGGGGAAGAACGAGCAGTACTTC.

The J gene is TRBJ2-2, the V gene TRBV2; D might be TRBD1 (5 bases). With 10 bases removed from V and 1 base from J, the gap between germline ends came to 13 bases. There are 14 residues in the CDR3. Germline V gene lookup returns CDR1 SNHLY and CDR2 FYNNEI. CDR3: CAKRQLKNTGELFF. CDR3 in DNA: TGTGCCAAAAGACAGCTTAAGAACACCGGGGAGCTGTTTTTT.

The chain couples TRBV7-9 to TRBJ2-3, with 13 bases identical to TRBD2. Germline CDR1 reads SEHNR; CDR2 reads FQNEAQ (reference sequence). This CDR3 has 15 amino acids. V gave up 3 bases and J gave up 5 bases; unmatched junction bases: 2. The CDR3 is CASSFGLAGEDTQYF. CDR3 DNA: TGTGCCAGCAGCTTTGGACTAGCGGGAGAAGATACGCAGTATTTT. Complete variable domain (other parts from reference TRBV7-9 and TRBJ2-3): DTGVSQNPRHKITKRGQNVTFRCDPISEHNRLYWYRQTLGQGPEFLTYFQNEAQLEKSRLLSDRFSAERPKGSFSTLEIQRTEQGDSAMYLCASSFGLAGEDTQYFGPGTRLTVL.

This clone is a singleton in its sample. An end of the junction differs from the germline gene, which may be a read error. The CDR3 here is CANSALTGFGNTIYF. In nucleotides, the CDR3 is TGTGCCAATAGTGCTCTCACAGGGTTTGGAAACACCATATATTTT. This rearrangement joins TRBV19 to TRBJ1-3, with a weak D call TRBD1 (6 bases). The CDR3 has 15 amino acids. Germline CDR1 and CDR2: LNHDA and SQIVND (reference sequence).

The chain has TRBV20-1 and TRBJ1-2; 8 nucleotides agree with TRBD1. The CDR3 is 11 amino acids. From germline, CDR1 is DFQATT and CDR2 SNEGSKA (reference sequence). The CDR3 nucleotides read TGCAGCGCGGACAGGGCCTATGGCTACACCTTC. It specifies CSADRAYGYTF.

The table lists this clone with a count of one. V and J are TRBV6-1 and TRBJ1-5, with D maybe TRBD1 (5 bases). The CDR3 extends over 15 amino acids. CDR1 is MNHNS and CDR2 is SASEGT in the germline V gene. V lost 6 bases and J lost 4, with 16 bases in between. Here the CDR3 reads CASRREEGRNQPQHF. In DNA, the CDR3 is TGTGCCAGCAGGAGGGAAGAGGGACGGAATCAGCCCCAGCATTTT.